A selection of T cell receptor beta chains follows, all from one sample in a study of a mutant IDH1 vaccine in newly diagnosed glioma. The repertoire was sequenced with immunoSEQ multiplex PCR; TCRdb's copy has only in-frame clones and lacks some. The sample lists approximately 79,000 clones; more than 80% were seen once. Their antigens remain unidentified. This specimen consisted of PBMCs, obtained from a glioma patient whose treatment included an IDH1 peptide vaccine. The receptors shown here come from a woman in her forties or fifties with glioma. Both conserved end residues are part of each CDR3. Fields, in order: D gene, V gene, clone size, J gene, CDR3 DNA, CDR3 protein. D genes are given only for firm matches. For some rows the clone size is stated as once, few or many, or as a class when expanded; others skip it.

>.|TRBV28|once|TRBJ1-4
TGTGCCAGCAGTTTTGGGGAAATAAATGAAAAACTGTTTTTT
CASSFGEINEKLFF
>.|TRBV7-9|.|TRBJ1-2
TGTGCCAGCAGCCGTTGGCAGGGCTATGGCTACACCTTC
CASSRWQGYGYTF
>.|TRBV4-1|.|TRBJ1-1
TGCGCCAGCAGCCAAGAGGTGGGGACAGAAGCTTTCTTT
CASSQEVGTEAFF
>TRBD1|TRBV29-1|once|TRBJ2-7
TGCAGCGTAGAAAGACAGGGGACCTACGAGCAGTACTTC
CSVERQGTYEQYF
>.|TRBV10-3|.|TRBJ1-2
TGTGCCATCAGTGAGTCGACGGTGCGACTCGGTGGCTACACCTTC
CAISESTVRLGGYTF
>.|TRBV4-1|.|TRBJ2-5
TGCGCCAGCAGCCAAGTGTCGGGTTACCAAGAGACCCAGTACTTC
CASSQVSGYQETQYF
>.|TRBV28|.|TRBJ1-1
TGTGCCAGCAGCCCGTCATTGGCGGGGAACACTGAAGCTTTCTTT
CASSPSLAGNTEAFF
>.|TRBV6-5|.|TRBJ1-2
TGTGCCAGCAGTTACTCGAACGGAGGATTAGAAGGCTACACCTTC
CASSYSNGGLEGYTF
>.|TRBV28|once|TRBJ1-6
TGTGCCAGCAGTTTATTGCGGACCGGGAATTCACCCCTCCACTTT
CASSLLRTGNSPLHF
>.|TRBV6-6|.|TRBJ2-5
TGTGCCAGCAGTTACTCGGGGCCGATTCTAGGAGAGACCCAGTACTTC
CASSYSGPILGETQYF
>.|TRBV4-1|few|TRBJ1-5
TGCGCCAGCAGCCAGATAGGAGGAGCTTATCAGCCCCAGCATTTT
CASSQIGGAYQPQHF
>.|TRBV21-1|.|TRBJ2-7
TGTGCCAGCAGTCCCGCGGCGGGGGGCTCCTACGAGCAGTACTTC
CASSPAAGGSYEQYF
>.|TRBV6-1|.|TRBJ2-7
TGTGCCAGCAGAGTCCAGGGTGTTCTCTACGAGCAGTACTTC
CASRVQGVLYEQYF
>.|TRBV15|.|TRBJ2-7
TGTGCCACCAGCACCAGGGTTACCTACGAGCAGTACTTC
CATSTRVTYEQYF
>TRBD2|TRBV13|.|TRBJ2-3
TGTGCCAGCAGCTCGAGCGGGAGTTTACGGACGCAGTATTTT
CASSSSGSLRTQYF
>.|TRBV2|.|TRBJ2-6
TGTGCCACAGACAGCTCTGGGGCCAACGTCCTGACTTTC
CATDSSGANVLTF
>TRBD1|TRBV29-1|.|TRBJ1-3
TGCAGCGTTGGGGGAGGGGGACAGGGCACTTTTTTCTCTGGAAACACCATATATTTT
CSVGGGGQGTFFSGNTIYF
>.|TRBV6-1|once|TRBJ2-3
TGTGCCAGCCGGTGGGGTACGCAGTATTTT
CASRWGTQYF
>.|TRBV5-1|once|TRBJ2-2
TGCGCCAGCAGCCCGGGCCCAGGGAATGCCGGGGAGCTGTTTTTT
CASSPGPGNAGELFF
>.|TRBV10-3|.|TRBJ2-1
TGTGCCATCAGTGAGAGGGGGTCCCGGGTTGGGAATGAGCAGTTCTTC
CAISERGSRVGNEQFF
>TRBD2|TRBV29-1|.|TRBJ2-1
TGCAGCGTTGACAAGGCGGGAGGGCCGGAGAATGAGCAGTTCTTC
CSVDKAGGPENEQFF
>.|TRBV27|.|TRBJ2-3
TGTGCCAGCAAGGTTGGTTTTAGCACAGATACGCAGTATTTT
CASKVGFSTDTQYF
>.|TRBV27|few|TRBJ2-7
TGTGCCAGCAGTACTCGGACAGACTACGAGCAGTACTTC
CASSTRTDYEQYF
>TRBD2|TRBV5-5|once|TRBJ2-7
TGTGCCAGCACCATTGACAGACTAGCCCAGGACTTCTACGAGCAGTACTTC
CASTIDRLAQDFYEQYF
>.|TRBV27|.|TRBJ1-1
TGTGCCAGCCAGAGGGGGGAGGGGACGAGTTGGAGCACTGAAGCTTTCTTT
CASQRGEGTSWSTEAFF
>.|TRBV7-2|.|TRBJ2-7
TGTGCCAGCAGCCATCCAACAGGGTACGAGCAGTACTTC
CASSHPTGYEQYF
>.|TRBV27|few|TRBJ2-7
TGTGCCAGCAGTTTTGGCCGGGAGTATGGGAGGGAGCAGTACTTC
CASSFGREYGREQYF